This TCR beta chain is drawn from a study of blood T cells in healthy people across ages. Comments on this clonotype: As yet, its antigen is unknown.

The study, taken as a whole, reports: PBMCs were not sorted, which prevented a conclusive comparison of naive versus antigen-experienced cells.

Through a sample-barcoded 5' primer and a J-beta primer mix, a second PCR was run for about 6 to 12 cycles. Each CDR3 protein gets one entry after TCRdb re-called the 5' RACE reads with MiXCR. This sample has more than 800,000 distinct CDR3 sequences, with 45% found just once. The CDR3 contains 21 residues. V lost 7 bases, J lost 4 bases, and 20 bases stayed unmatched. From germline, CDR1 is ENHRY and CDR2 SYGVKD. This TCR derives from a woman aged 60-75 years in good health. Sequences were obtained from blood. J is TRBJ2-1 and V is TRBV10-3; 15 bases map to TRBD2. The CDR3 nucleotides read TGTGCCATCAACCCGGGACAGGGACGGACTAGCGGGAGGGCCCCTTACAATGAGCAGTTCTTC. Amino acids: CAINPGQGRTSGRAPYNEQFF.